A single T cell receptor beta chain is shown here with its context. These data belong to a study of blood T cell repertoires in COVID-19. About the study: Acute and convalescent COVID-19 specimens originated in the United States, Italy and Spain. From T cells, B-cell-depleted T cells, or PBMCs came the material, which was cDNA or gDNA.

While infection was still active, Seattle patients were enrolled and then followed longitudinally. Original processing notes: Estimation of nucleated cell counts relied on the amplification of reference gene primers. TCRdb keeps only in-frame clones here, not all; method: immunoSEQ multiplex PCR. V, J and clone size are taken as reported in that table, and D and trimming were inferred from the DNA itself. Of some 170,000 clones listed, 93% are singletons. The V gene lost 1 base and the J gene lost 1 base, with 8 bases spanning the gap. Germline V gene sequence: CDR1 SGHRS, CDR2 YFSETQ. CDR3 length equals 14 residues.

The source of this sequence is a woman aged 55-70 years with COVID-19, enrolled during active disease. The sequenced sample was peripheral blood. The gene calls are TRBV5-1 and TRBJ1-1; the D is unclear. This CDR3 is CASSLYRENTEAFF. CDR3 nucleotides: TGCGCCAGCAGCTTGTACCGCGAGAACACTGAAGCTTTCTTT.